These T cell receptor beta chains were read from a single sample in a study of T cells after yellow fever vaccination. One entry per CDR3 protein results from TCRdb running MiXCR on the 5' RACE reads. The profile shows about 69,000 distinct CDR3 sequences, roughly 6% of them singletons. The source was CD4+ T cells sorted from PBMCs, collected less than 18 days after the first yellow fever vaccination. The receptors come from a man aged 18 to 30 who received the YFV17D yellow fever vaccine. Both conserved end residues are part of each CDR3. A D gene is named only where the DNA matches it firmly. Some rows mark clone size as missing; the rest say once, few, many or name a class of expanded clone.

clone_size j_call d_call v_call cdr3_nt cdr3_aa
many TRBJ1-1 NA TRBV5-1 TGCGCCAGCAGCCCTGAACGGGGAAGAGGGAACACTGAAGCTTTCTTT CASSPERGRGNTEAFF
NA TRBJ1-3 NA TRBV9 TGTGCCAGCAGCGAGGGTCCCCCTGGAAACACCATATATTTT CASSEGPPGNTIYF
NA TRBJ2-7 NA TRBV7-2 TGTGCCAGCAGCGTCTCAGGGTACAATGAGCAGTACTTC CASSVSGYNEQYF
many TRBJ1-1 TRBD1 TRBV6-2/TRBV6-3 TGTGCCAGCAGTGGCCGACAGGGCGTTGGAACTGAAGCTTTCTTT CASSGRQGVGTEAFF
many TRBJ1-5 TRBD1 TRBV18 TGTGCCAGCTCACCAGGGACAGGTAGCAATCAGCCCCAGCATTTT CASSPGTGSNQPQHF
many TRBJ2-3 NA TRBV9 TGTGCCAGCGGGGTCCGGGGGACCCGGACAGATACGCAGTATTTT CASGVRGTRTDTQYF
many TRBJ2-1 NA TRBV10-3 TGTGCCATCAGGGGGAGTGGGGCAGACAATGAGCAGTTCTTC CAIRGSGADNEQFF
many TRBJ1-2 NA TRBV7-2 TGTGCCAGCAGCTTAGATGACGTTGGCTACACCTTC CASSLDDVGYTF
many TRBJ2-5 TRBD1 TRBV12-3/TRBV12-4 TGTGCCAGCAGTCTAGACAGGGGGTGGGAGACCCAGTACTTC CASSLDRGWETQYF
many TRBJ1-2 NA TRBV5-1 TGCGCCAGCAGCTTGGATGGAGGGCCTAACTATGGCTACACCTTC CASSLDGGPNYGYTF
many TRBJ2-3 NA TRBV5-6 TGTGCCAGCAGCTTGAACCAGAGGGATCGGCAGTATTTT CASSLNQRDRQYF
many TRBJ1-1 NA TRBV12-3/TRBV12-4 TGTGCCACCACCGGTTATCCGAACACTGAAGCTTTCTTT CATTGYPNTEAFF
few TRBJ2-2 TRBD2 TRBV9 TGTGCCAGCAGCGGCGTTAGCGGGGGAGCCATTAACACCGGGGAGCTGTTTTTT CASSGVSGGAINTGELFF
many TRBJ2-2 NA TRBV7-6 TGTGCCAGCAGCCCTCGGCCGGGACAACAACCCGGGGAGCTGTTTTTT CASSPRPGQQPGELFF
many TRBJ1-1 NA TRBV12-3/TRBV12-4 TGTGCCAGCAGACACCGGAGGCTGAACACTGAAGCTTTCTTT CASRHRRLNTEAFF
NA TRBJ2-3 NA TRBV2 TGTGCCTGCAGTTTGCTGGCCCGGGGACTTAAAGGTAGCACAGATACGCAGTATTTT CACSLLARGLKGSTDTQYF
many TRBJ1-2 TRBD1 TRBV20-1 TGCAGTGCCACGGACAGGGGCTATGGCTACACCTTC CSATDRGYGYTF
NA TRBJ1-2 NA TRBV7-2 TGTGCCAGCAGCCAACCCGGCGAGAGGACCTTC CASSQPGERTF
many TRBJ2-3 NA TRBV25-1 TGTGCCAGCAGTGATCGGCCTAGCACAGATACGCAGTATTTT CASSDRPSTDTQYF
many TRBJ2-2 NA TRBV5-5 TGTGCCAGCACTCTCGGGGGTTTCAGGAACACCGGGGAGCTGTTTTTT CASTLGGFRNTGELFF
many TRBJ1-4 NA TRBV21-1 TGTGCCAGCAGCAAAGACGGGGGCGCGGAAGAAAAACTGTTTTTT CASSKDGGAEEKLFF
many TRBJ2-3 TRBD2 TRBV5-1 TGCGCCAGCGGAAGCGGGGGGGACACAGATACGCAGTATTTT CASGSGGDTDTQYF
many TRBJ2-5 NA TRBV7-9 TGTGCCAGCAGCTTAGTCGGCAGGGAAGAGACCCAGTACTTC CASSLVGREETQYF
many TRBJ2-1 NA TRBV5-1 TGCGCCAGCAGCTTGGACAGGTCCTACAATGAGCAGTTCTTC CASSLDRSYNEQFF
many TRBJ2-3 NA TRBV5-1 TGCGCCAGCAACGACCCGGGCAGCCAAGATACGCAGTATTTT CASNDPGSQDTQYF
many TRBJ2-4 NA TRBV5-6 TGTGCCAGCAGCCCATGGGGGGTTACAAACATTCAGTACTTC CASSPWGVTNIQYF
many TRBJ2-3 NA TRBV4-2 TGCGCCAGCAGTCAGGACAGAGATACGCAGTATTTT CASSQDRDTQYF
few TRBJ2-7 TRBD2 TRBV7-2 TGTGCCAGCAGCTTAGGAGCGGGGGCCTCCTACGAGCAGTACTTC CASSLGAGASYEQYF
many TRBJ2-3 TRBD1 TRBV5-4 TGTGCCAGCAGCAGACAGGGGGGCGCAGATACGCAGTATTTT CASSRQGGADTQYF
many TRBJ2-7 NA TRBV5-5 TGTGCCAGCAGCTTGCAAGGGGCTGTCGGCTACGAGCAGTACTTC CASSLQGAVGYEQYF
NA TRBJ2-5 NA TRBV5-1 TGCGCCAGCAGCTTTCCCCTGGAGAATAAGTACTTC CASSFPLENKYF
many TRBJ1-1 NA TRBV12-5 TGTGCTAGTGGTCCCCAGACTGAAGCTTTCTTT CASGPQTEAFF
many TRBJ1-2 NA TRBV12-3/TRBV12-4 TGTGCCAGCAGTTTAGAGGGACGTCCCTATGGCTACACCTTC CASSLEGRPYGYTF
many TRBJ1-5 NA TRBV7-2 TGTGCCAGCAGCTTAAATTCAGGGCGTAATCAGCCCCAGCATTTT CASSLNSGRNQPQHF
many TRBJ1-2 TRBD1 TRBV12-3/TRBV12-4 TGTGCCAGCAGTTTAGGACAGGGGACGCCTAACTATGGCTACACCTTC CASSLGQGTPNYGYTF
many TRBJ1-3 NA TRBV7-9 TGTGCCAGCAGCTTAGAGGGTTTTACTGGAAACACCATATATTTT CASSLEGFTGNTIYF
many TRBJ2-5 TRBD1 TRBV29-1 TGCAGCGTCTGGACAGGGGCTGAGACCCAGTACTTC CSVWTGAETQYF
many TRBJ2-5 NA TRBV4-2 TGTGCCAGCAGCCAAGGTAGGGCCGAAGAGACCCAGTACTTC CASSQGRAEETQYF
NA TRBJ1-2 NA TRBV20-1 TGCAGTGCTAGTCGGGCAGCGGAAGTAGGGTATGGCTACACCTTC CSASRAAEVGYGYTF
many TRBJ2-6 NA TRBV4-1 TGCGCCAGCAGCCAAGCTACGGGGGGTAGGGGGTCTGGGGCCAACGTCCTGACTTTC CASSQATGGRGSGANVLTF
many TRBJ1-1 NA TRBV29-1 TGCAGCGTTGGGGGCCGCCTCGGGAACACTGAAGCTTTCTTT CSVGGRLGNTEAFF
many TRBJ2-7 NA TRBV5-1 TGTGCCAGCAGTCCAGGAGGGTACGAGCAGTACTTC CASSPGGYEQYF
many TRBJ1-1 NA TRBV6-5 TGTGCCATCGGGGGAGGGGTAATGAACACTGAAGCTTTCTTT CAIGGGVMNTEAFF
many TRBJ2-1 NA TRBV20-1 TGCAGTGCTCCCCTTAGGGGACTTGAGCAGTTCTTC CSAPLRGLEQFF
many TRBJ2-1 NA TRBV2 TGTGCCAGCAGTCTACAGCTTGAGCAGTTCTTC CASSLQLEQFF
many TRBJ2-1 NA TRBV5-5 TGTGCCAGCAGCTTGACGGGGGCATACAATGAGCAGTTCTTC CASSLTGAYNEQFF
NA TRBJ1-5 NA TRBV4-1 TGCGCCAGCAGCCTTTCCCGACTGGACCCACGCAATCAGCCCCAGCATTTT CASSLSRLDPRNQPQHF
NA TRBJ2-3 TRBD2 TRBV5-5 TGTGCCAGCAGCCCCCGACTCGCGGGGGGCTTAGATACGCAGTATTTT CASSPRLAGGLDTQYF
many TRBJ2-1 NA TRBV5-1 TGCGCCAGCAGCTTGGGGGGGGGGCGCAATGAGCAGTTCTTC CASSLGGGRNEQFF
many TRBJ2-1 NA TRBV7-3 TGTGCCAGCAGCTTACAACCAGGGAATGAGCAGTTCTTC CASSLQPGNEQFF